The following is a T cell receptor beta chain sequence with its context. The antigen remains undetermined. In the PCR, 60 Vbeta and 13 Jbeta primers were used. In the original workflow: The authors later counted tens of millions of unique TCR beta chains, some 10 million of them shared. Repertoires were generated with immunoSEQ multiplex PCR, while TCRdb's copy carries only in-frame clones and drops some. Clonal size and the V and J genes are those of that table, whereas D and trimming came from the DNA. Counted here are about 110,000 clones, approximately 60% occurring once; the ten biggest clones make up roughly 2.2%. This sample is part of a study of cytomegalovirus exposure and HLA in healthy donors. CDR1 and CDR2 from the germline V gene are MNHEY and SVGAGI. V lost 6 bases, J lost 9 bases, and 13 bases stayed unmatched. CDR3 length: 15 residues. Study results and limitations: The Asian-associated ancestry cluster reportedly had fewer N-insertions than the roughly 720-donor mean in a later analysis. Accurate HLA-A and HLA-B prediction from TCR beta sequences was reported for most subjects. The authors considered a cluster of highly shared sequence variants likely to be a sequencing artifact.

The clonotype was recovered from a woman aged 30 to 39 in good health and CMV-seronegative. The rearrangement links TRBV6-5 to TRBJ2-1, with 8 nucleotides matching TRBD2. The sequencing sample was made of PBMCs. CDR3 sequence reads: CASRSRAGGISEQFF. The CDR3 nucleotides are TGTGCCAGCAGGTCCCGGGCGGGAGGAATTAGTGAGCAGTTCTTC.